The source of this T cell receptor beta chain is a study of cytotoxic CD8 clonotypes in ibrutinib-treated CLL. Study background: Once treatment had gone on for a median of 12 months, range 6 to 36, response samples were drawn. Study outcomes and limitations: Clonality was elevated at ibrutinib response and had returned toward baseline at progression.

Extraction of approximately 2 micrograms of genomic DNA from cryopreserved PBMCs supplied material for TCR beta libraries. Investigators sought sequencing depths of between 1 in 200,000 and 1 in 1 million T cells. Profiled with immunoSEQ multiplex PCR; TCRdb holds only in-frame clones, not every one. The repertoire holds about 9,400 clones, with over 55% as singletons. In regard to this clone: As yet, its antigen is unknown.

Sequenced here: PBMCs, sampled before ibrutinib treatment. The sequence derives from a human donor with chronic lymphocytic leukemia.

CDR3 coding DNA: TGCGCCAGCAGCCCGGGCGGGACAGTTGGCTATGGCTACACCTTC. Residues: CASSPGGTVGYGYTF. The V and J genes are TRBV5-1 and TRBJ1-2, with TRBD1 identical over 7 bases. The V segment lost 4 bases and the J segment 4 bases; nucleotides outside the gene matches: 10. The germline V gene has CDR1 SGHRS and CDR2 YFSETQ. CDR3 length equals 15 residues. Together with reference TRBV5-1 and TRBJ1-2, the CDR3 gives the full variable domain: KAGVTQTPRYLIKTRGQQVTLSCSPISGHRSVSWYQQTPGQGLQFLFEYFSETQRNKGNFPGRFSGRQFSNSRSEMNVSTLELGDSALYLCASSPGGTVGYGYTFGSGTRLTVV.